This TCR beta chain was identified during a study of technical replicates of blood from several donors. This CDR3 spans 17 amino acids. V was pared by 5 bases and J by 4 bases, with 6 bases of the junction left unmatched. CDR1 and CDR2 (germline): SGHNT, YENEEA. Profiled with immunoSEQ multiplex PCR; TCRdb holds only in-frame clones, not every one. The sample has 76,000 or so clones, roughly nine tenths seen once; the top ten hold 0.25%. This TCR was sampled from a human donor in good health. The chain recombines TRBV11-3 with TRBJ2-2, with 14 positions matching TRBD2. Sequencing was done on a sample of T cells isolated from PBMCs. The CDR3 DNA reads TGTGCCAGCAGCCCAGGGACTAGCGGGAGTGGCACCGGGGAGCTGTTTTTT. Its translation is CASSPGTSGSGTGELFF.